This TCR beta chain is drawn from a study of control samples from healthy donors and cancer patients (TCRdb year 2020). Library preparation was by the immunoSEQ multiplex PCR assay. The immuneACCESS repertoire file appears here via TCRdb, limited to in-frame rearrangements. These files lack a portion of the clones; in checked studies, under half of the deficit traces to unresolved V genes, and the cause of the others is not known. The sample table holds approximately 79,000 clones, of which about nine tenths were seen once. The biggest ten clones account for approximately 7.2% of the sample. Worth noting for this clone: The clone's antigen remains unknown. It has no much larger one-base neighbor in the sample; base qualities were not kept.

The CDR3 covers 15 residues, taking in both the cysteine and the phenylalanine. Of the read, only the CDR3 DNA is kept; its 45 bases are in frame from base 1. The junction carries 11 bases between V and J, which are trimmed by 0 bases and 2 bases respectively. For CDR1 and CDR2, the germline V gene (reference sequence) lists MNHEY and SMNVEV. This clonotype was sampled from a man aged 45-65 years in good health. Material: blood. This sequence uses TRBV27 and TRBJ2-7; no D gene call is confident. The CDR3 reads CASSLSPSWTYEQYF. The DNA reads TGTGCCAGCAGTTTATCCCCTTCGTGGACCTACGAGCAGTACTTC.